The T cell receptor (beta chain) described here comes from a study of T cells of healthy individuals. Trimming cost V 3 bases and J 0 bases, with 9 bases left between them. The CDR3 extends over 15 amino acids. Germline values: CDR1 KGHSH, CDR2 LQKENI. TCRdb analysed the 5' RACE reads with MiXCR anew, one entry per CDR3 protein. In the table there are tens of thousands of distinct CDR3 sequences, approximately 14% of which are singletons. Only one count was recorded for this clonotype. The rearrangement uses TRBV18 and TRBJ1-5; D not certain. The clonotype originates from a human donor in good health. CDR3 in amino acids: CASSPDRNSNQPQHF. The CDR3 nucleotides are TGTGCCAGCTCACCCGACCGGAATAGCAATCAGCCCCAGCATTTT.